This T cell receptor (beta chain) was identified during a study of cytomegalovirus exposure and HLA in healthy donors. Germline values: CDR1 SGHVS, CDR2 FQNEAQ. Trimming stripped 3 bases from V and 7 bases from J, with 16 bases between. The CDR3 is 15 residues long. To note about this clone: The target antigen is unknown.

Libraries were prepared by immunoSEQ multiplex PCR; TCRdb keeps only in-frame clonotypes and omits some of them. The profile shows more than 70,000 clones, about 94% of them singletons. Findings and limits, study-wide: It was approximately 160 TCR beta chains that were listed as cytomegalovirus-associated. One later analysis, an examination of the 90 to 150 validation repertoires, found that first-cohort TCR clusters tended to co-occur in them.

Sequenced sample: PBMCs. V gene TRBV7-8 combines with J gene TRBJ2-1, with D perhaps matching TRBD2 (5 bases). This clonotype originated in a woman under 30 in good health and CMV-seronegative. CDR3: CASSLDFLGKNEQFF. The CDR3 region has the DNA TGTGCCAGCAGCTTGGACTTTCTGGGGAAAAATGAGCAGTTCTTC.